This is a list of T cell receptor beta chains from one sample in a study of shared clonotypes between healthy human individuals. Libraries were prepared by immunoSEQ multiplex PCR; TCRdb keeps only in-frame clonotypes and omits some of them. The sample lists about 600,000 clones, nearly 97% occurring once. The material sequenced was naive CD8+ T cells sorted from blood. Receptor source: a woman between 25 and 40 years old in good health. The CDR3 runs from the conserved cysteine through the conserved F or W. A D gene is named only where the DNA matches it firmly. The size of a clone is reported for some rows only, either as once, few or many, or as a class for expanded clones.

clone_size: -
j_call: TRBJ2-1
d_call: -
v_call: TRBV27
cdr3_aa: CASTWTGAYNEQFF
cdr3_nt: TGTGCCAGCACCTGGACGGGAGCCTACAATGAGCAGTTCTTC

clone_size: -
j_call: TRBJ2-7
d_call: -
v_call: TRBV27
cdr3_aa: CASSLVGNAYEQYF
cdr3_nt: TGTGCCAGCAGTTTAGTGGGGAATGCCTACGAGCAGTACTTC

clone_size: -
j_call: TRBJ2-1
d_call: -
v_call: TRBV7-9
cdr3_aa: CASSFGYNEQFF
cdr3_nt: TGTGCCAGCAGCTTTGGCTACAATGAGCAGTTCTTC

clone_size: -
j_call: TRBJ2-7
d_call: -
v_call: TRBV2
cdr3_aa: CASSEEEETTSSYEQYF
cdr3_nt: TGTGCCAGCAGTGAGGAGGAGGAGACCACTAGCTCCTACGAGCAGTACTTC

clone_size: few
j_call: TRBJ2-1
d_call: TRBD2
v_call: TRBV4-1
cdr3_aa: CASSQPQGGRAATYNEQFF
cdr3_nt: TGCGCCAGCAGCCAACCACAGGGCGGGAGGGCCGCGACGTACAATGAGCAGTTCTTC

clone_size: -
j_call: TRBJ2-7
d_call: TRBD2
v_call: TRBV28
cdr3_aa: CASTLTSGSVYHGYEQYF
cdr3_nt: TGTGCCAGCACCCTTACTAGCGGGAGCGTGTACCATGGCTACGAGCAGTACTTC

clone_size: -
j_call: TRBJ2-1
d_call: -
v_call: TRBV25-1
cdr3_aa: CASSEWRGSNEQFF
cdr3_nt: TGTGCCAGCAGTGAATGGAGGGGAAGCAATGAGCAGTTCTTC

clone_size: -
j_call: TRBJ2-2
d_call: TRBD2
v_call: TRBV4-1
cdr3_aa: CASSQDRRRLAGAHTGELFF
cdr3_nt: TGCGCCAGCAGCCAAGACCGAAGACGACTAGCGGGAGCCCACACCGGGGAGCTGTTTTTT

clone_size: -
j_call: TRBJ1-2
d_call: -
v_call: TRBV15
cdr3_aa: CATSRDRSYGYTF
cdr3_nt: TGTGCCACCAGCAGAGATCGAAGCTATGGCTACACCTTC

clone_size: -
j_call: TRBJ2-2
d_call: -
v_call: TRBV10-1
cdr3_aa: CASSSGYNTGELFF
cdr3_nt: TGCGCCAGCAGTAGCGGATATAACACCGGGGAGCTGTTTTTT

clone_size: -
j_call: TRBJ2-3
d_call: -
v_call: TRBV6-5
cdr3_aa: CASSYSDTQYF
cdr3_nt: TGTGCCAGCAGTTACTCCGATACGCAGTATTTT

clone_size: once
j_call: TRBJ1-2
d_call: -
v_call: TRBV29-1
cdr3_aa: CSVEIAGVNYGYTF
cdr3_nt: TGCAGCGTTGAGATTGCAGGGGTTAACTATGGCTACACCTTC

clone_size: -
j_call: TRBJ1-5
d_call: -
v_call: TRBV7-9
cdr3_aa: CASSGTGGSHQPQHF
cdr3_nt: TGTGCCAGCAGTGGGACGGGGGGGTCCCATCAGCCCCAGCATTTT